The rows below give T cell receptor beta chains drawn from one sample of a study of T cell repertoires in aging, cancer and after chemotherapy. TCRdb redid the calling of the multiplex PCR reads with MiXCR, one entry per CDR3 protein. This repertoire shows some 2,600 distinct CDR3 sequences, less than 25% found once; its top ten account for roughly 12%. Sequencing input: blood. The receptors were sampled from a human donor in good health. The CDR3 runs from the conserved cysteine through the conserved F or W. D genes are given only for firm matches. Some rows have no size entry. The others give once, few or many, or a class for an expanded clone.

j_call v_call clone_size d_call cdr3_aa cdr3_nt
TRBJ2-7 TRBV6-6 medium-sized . CASSYSGTYEQYF TGTGCCAGCAGTTACTCGGGGACCTACGAGCAGTACTTC
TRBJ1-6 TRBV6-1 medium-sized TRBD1 CARLTGQGVWVYNSPLHF TGTGCCAGACTAACAGGGCAGGGGGTCTGGGTATATAATTCACCCCTCCACTTT
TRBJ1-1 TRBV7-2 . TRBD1 CASSLAGRGRTEAFF TGTGCCAGCAGCTTAGCAGGCAGGGGGCGGACTGAAGCTTTCTTT
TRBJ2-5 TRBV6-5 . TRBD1 CASSYSPGGLRETQYF TGTGCCAGCAGTTACTCGCCAGGGGGCCTCCGGGAGACCCAGTACTTC
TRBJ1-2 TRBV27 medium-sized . CASSPIGGSYTF TGTGCCAGCAGTCCTATTGGGGGAAGCTACACCTTC
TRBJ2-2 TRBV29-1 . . CSWGRATGELFF TGCAGCTGGGGCAGGGCAACCGGGGAGCTGTTTTTT
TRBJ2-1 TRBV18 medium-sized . CASSPKGSSYNEQFF TGTGCCAGCTCACCAAAGGGGAGCTCCTACAATGAGCAGTTCTTC
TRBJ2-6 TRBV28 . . CASSLLGVGRAPSGGANVLTF TGTGCCAGCAGTTTATTAGGTGTAGGCAGGGCGCCTTCTGGAGGGGCCAACGTCCTGACTTTC
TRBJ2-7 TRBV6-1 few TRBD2 CASRTSGGASEQYF TGTGCCAGCAGAACTAGCGGGGGGGCGAGCGAGCAGTACTTC
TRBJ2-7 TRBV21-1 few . CASSGHEEGALSFYEQYF TGTGCCAGCAGCGGTCATGAGGAGGGGGCCTTGTCCTTCTACGAGCAGTACTTC
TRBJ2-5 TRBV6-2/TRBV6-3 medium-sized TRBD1 CASSYSSRGLWVQETQYF TGTGCCAGCAGTTACTCGAGCAGGGGGCTTTGGGTCCAAGAGACCCAGTACTTC
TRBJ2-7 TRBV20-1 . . CSARDAGTSSYEQYF TGCAGTGCTAGAGATGCGGGAACTAGCTCCTACGAGCAGTACTTC
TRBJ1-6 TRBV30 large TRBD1 CAWKDRGTGDGSPLHF TGTGCCTGGAAAGACCGTGGGACAGGGGACGGTTCACCCCTCCACTTT
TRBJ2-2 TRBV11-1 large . CASRAAGELFF TGTGCCAGCAGGGCGGCCGGGGAGCTGTTTTTT
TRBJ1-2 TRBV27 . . CASRKSGRRANYGYTF TGTGCCAGCAGAAAATCGGGCAGGAGAGCTAACTATGGCTACACCTTC
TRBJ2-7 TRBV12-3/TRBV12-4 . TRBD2 CASSLKAGESKQYF TGTGCCAGCAGTTTAAAAGCGGGGGAATCCAAGCAGTACTTC
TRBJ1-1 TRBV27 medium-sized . CASSWIMNTEAFF TGTGCCAGCAGTTGGATAATGAACACTGAAGCTTTCTTT
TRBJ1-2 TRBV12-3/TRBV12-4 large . CASSLAGTNYGYTF TGTGCCAGCAGTTTGGCAGGGACGAACTATGGCTACACCTTC
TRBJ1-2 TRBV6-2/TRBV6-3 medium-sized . CASTHGAGLYGYTF TGTGCCAGCACCCACGGGGCAGGACTCTATGGCTACACCTTC
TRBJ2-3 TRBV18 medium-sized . CASSPQENTQYF TGTGCCAGCTCACCCCAGGAAAATACGCAGTATTTT
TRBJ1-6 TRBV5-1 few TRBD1 CASKGGQGMSPLHF TGCGCCAGCAAGGGGGGACAGGGTATGTCACCCCTCCACTTT
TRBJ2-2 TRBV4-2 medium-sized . CASSQDGGVGELFF TGTGCCAGCAGCCAAGATGGGGGTGTCGGGGAGCTGTTTTTT
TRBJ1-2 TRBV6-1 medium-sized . CASLKGTENYGYTF TGTGCCAGCCTCAAGGGGACCGAAAACTATGGCTACACCTTC
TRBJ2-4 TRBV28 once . CASRILTGSKNIQYF TGTGCCAGCAGAATATTAACGGGCAGTAAAAACATTCAGTACTTC
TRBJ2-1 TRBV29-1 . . CSVEWSRGSRDEQFF TGCAGCGTTGAATGGTCTAGGGGGAGTAGGGATGAGCAGTTCTTC
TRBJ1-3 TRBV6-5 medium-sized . CASSRESPSSGNTIYF TGTGCCAGCAGTAGGGAGTCACCGAGCTCTGGAAACACCATATATTTT
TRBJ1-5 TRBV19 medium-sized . CASSIGTTQHF TGTGCCAGTAGTATCGGGACTACCCAGCATTTT
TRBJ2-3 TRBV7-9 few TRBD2 CASSLGDVGLAGNTDTQYF TGTGCCAGCAGCTTAGGAGACGTCGGACTAGCGGGGAACACAGATACGCAGTATTTT
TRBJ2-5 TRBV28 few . CASRKTGWGETQYF TGTGCCAGCAGAAAAACAGGGTGGGGGGAGACCCAGTACTTC
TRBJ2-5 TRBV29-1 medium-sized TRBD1 CSVLGVSDRGSQETQYF TGCAGCGTTCTAGGAGTGTCGGACAGGGGGTCCCAAGAGACCCAGTACTTC
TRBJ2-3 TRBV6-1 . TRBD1 CASSARTGITDTQYF TGTGCCAGCAGTGCTAGGACAGGGATCACAGATACGCAGTATTTT
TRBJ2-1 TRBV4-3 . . CASSLWGYDYNEQFF TGCGCCAGCAGTTTATGGGGCTACGACTACAATGAGCAGTTCTTC
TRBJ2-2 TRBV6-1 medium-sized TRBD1 CASSELQGAQNTGELFF TGTGCCAGCAGTGAATTGCAGGGGGCGCAAAACACCGGGGAGCTGTTTTTT
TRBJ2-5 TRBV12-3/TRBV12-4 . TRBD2 CASSLGGGSQETQYF TGTGCCAGCAGTTTGGGCGGGGGGTCCCAAGAGACCCAGTACTTC
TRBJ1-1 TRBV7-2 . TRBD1 CASSSRGRATEAFF TGTGCCAGCAGCTCCAGGGGGCGCGCCACTGAAGCTTTCTTT
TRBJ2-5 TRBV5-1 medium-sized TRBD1 CASSLEGQGTQETQYF TGCGCCAGCAGCTTGGAGGGACAGGGGACACAAGAGACCCAGTACTTC
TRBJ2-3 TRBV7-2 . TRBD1 CASSSTGQSTDTQYF TGTGCCAGCAGCTCGACGGGACAGTCCACAGATACGCAGTATTTT
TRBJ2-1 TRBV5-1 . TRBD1 CASSLERGLNEQFF TGCGCCAGCAGCTTGGAGAGGGGGCTCAATGAGCAGTTCTTC
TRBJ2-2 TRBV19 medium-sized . CASRFSGDTGELFF TGTGCCAGTAGGTTCTCGGGGGACACCGGGGAGCTGTTTTTT
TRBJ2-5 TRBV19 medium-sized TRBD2 CASSTVAGFFGETQYF TGTGCCAGTAGTACGGTAGCGGGGTTCTTCGGGGAGACCCAGTACTTC
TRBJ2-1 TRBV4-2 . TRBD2 CASSRVSGGGNEQFF TGTGCCAGCAGCCGTGTAAGCGGGGGGGGTAATGAGCAGTTCTTC
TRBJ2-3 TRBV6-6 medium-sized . CASSSGTGGKYTQYF TGTGCCAGCAGTTCAGGGACTGGGGGAAAATATACGCAGTATTTT